This TCR beta chain was sequenced during a study of shared clonotypes between healthy human individuals (dated by TCRdb to 2018 to 2021). About the full investigation: The cohort included a few men and two women between 18 and 49 years of age. Libraries were prepared and TCR repertoires were sequenced by different laboratories using diverse techniques, in order to increase sequencing depth and limit assay-specific biases. For each donor, CD4 naive and CD4 memory were each given three plates, CD8 naive was given two plates, and CD8 memory was given one plate. Per donor, leukapheresis produced somewhere between about 0.9 and 9.5 billion PBMCs. To estimate repertoire size and how much clonotypes are shared between individuals, the study performed deep sequencing of blood TCR repertoires from five healthy adults.

Overall study outcomes, separate from this receptor: Pairwise subsampling led to the expectation that sequencing depth would affect the degree of clonotype sharing among donors. Sharing across several donors was observed for roughly 5.4% of naive CD4, under 4% of naive CD8, around 2.5% of memory CD4, and around 0.44% of memory CD8 clonotypes. Sampling was restricted to blood, and TCR repertoires in tissue are likely to differ from TCR repertoires in blood. Rarefaction of sorted-subset datasets indicated incomplete sequencing despite the large sequencing depth. The small number of donors limited the genetic and exposure-history diversity represented. Compared with non-shared clonotypes, clonotypes shared by all four sorted-subset donors had higher generation probabilities. Naive subsets generally had larger estimated clonotype richness than memory subsets did.

This clone was seen repeatedly, ten times or more. What antigen it recognizes has not been identified. Base qualities are not recorded, but no much larger clone differs from it by a single base. Sequences SGHTA (CDR1) and FQGNSA (CDR2) are obtained from the germline V gene. V and J are truncated by 5 bases and 4 bases respectively, leaving an intervening sequence of 15 bases. From its cysteine to its phenylalanine, the CDR3 spans 15 amino acids. Only the CDR3 part of the read is kept: 45 bases, read in frame from the first base. The donors were healthy, HIV-negative adults with no recently reported acute infections or vaccinations. Every donor was a Caucasian adult living in Nashville, Tennessee, USA. Magnetic negative selection was used to enrich CD4+ T cells, after which naive cells were positively selected on CD45RA and the negative fraction became the memory subset. Blood was collected by leukapheresis, and PBMCs were isolated by Ficoll-Histopaque density gradient centrifugation and then cryopreserved in liquid nitrogen vapor phase. Purity and quantity of every magnetically sorted T cell population were checked by analytical flow cytometry. Genomic DNA was isolated from every sorted fraction and measured by UV absorbance on a Nanodrop 2000c.

TCR CDR3 regions were amplified from genomic DNA by multiplex PCR using the deep immunoSEQ assay. Genomic DNA extracted from each cell subset was distributed evenly over all wells of several immunoSEQ 96-well plates, and each plate served as one replicate. For sorted subsets, around 200 ng genomic DNA, equal to 30,000 or so T cell genomes, was loaded into each replicate PCR. The purified libraries were quantified using a Qubit 3.0 fluorometer, sized with a Bioanalyzer 2100, and then quantified again using the KAPA Library Quantification kit. Every immunoSEQ 96-well plate was sequenced on a dedicated single-read 150-cycle Illumina NextSeq 550 flow cell. The study's own analysis went as follows. Because only junctional sequences without quality scores were contained in the immunoSEQ output, filtering matching that applied to full-length reads could not be performed. Sequences were annotated with PyIR, a Python wrapper for IgBLAST v1.9, using IMGT germline references to assign V/J genes and CDR3. Reads were removed for weak V/J assignments (E-value above 1e-6), missing CDR3, stop codons, out-of-frame junctions, or ambiguous translated residues. V3J clonotypes were defined as sequences sharing an identical inferred V gene, J gene, and CDR3 amino acid sequence. Percentage overlap between repertoires was computed as shared unique clonotypes divided by the size of the smaller repertoire. RTK rarefaction, the Chao1 estimator, and Recon v2.1 estimates of unobserved clonotypes were used to assess repertoire richness. Generation probabilities for all TCRbeta clonotypes obtained by the gDNA method from a handful of donors were computed using OLGA. This is the immuneACCESS table as TCRdb keeps it, with only in-frame sequences that have V and J called. A part of the clones is gone; compared with another copy, unresolved V genes explain less than half, and the rest is unexplained. D and trimming come from the DNA, and the V and J calls and clone size come from that table. In this sample the table shows about 1 million clones, about 77% of which occur a single time. Of the sample, around 1.5% is held by the ten largest clones.

The clonotype originates from a man younger than 35 in good health. This sequence uses TRBV7-2 and TRBJ2-1; TRBD2 is possibly the D segment (5 matching bases). Sequencing input: memory CD4+ T cells sorted from blood. The cell subset or site label, as the study defines it: CD45RA-negative fraction. At the DNA level, the sequence is TGTGCCAGCAGCGTGGGAGCGGACCTTTACAATGAGCAGTTCTTC. Its protein product is CASSVGADLYNEQFF.